This is a list of T cell receptor beta chains from one sample in a study of CD8+ T cells in alopecia areata. Profiling relied on immunoSEQ multiplex PCR, and the TCRdb table lists in-frame clones only, not all of them. Among 130,000 to 150,000 clones listed, around 51% were seen once. Sequenced material: CD4+ T cells sorted from blood, taken at week 0. These TCRs come from a human donor with alopecia areata. CDR3s include the opening cysteine and the closing phenylalanine or tryptophan. D genes are given only for firm matches. The size entry is marked missing in some rows and otherwise reads once, few, many or a size class.

v_gene	j_gene	abundance	d_gene	CDR3aa	CDR3nt
TRBV5-4	TRBJ2-3	few	NA	CASSSYRESAQYF	TGTGCCAGCAGTTCCTACAGGGAGTCTGCGCAGTATTTT
TRBV7-2	TRBJ2-2	NA	TRBD2	CASSLTSGNTGELFF	TGTGCCAGCAGCTTGACTAGCGGGAACACCGGGGAGCTGTTTTTT
TRBV4-1	TRBJ2-2	NA	NA	CASSQGLRGAGELFF	TGCGCCAGCAGCCAAGGTCTCCGGGGCGCCGGGGAGCTGTTTTTT
TRBV10-3	TRBJ2-1	NA	TRBD2	CAISESVAGVGEQFF	TGTGCCATCAGTGAGTCGGTAGCGGGAGTAGGTGAGCAGTTCTTC
TRBV2	TRBJ2-3	NA	NA	CASAPRGPQDTQYF	TGTGCCAGCGCGCCACGGGGGCCCCAAGATACGCAGTATTTT
TRBV29-1	TRBJ1-5	NA	NA	CSVKETGPSPQHF	TGCAGCGTGAAAGAAACGGGGCCGTCGCCCCAGCATTTT
TRBV25-1	TRBJ1-1	few	NA	CASRPPENTEAFF	TGTGCCAGCAGACCTCCAGAGAACACTGAAGCTTTCTTT
TRBV15	TRBJ2-4	NA	NA	CATSPDGLAKNIQYF	TGTGCCACCAGCCCGGACGGACTAGCCAAAAACATTCAGTACTTC
TRBV5-1	TRBJ2-4	NA	NA	CASSQGNIQYF	TGCGCCAGCAGCCAGGGAAACATTCAGTACTTC
TRBV7-2	TRBJ2-2	NA	NA	CASTLESGELFF	TGTGCCAGCACCCTGGAGTCCGGGGAGCTGTTTTTT
TRBV11-2	TRBJ2-5	few	NA	CASSQLPGIENQETQYF	TGTGCCAGCAGCCAATTGCCCGGGATAGAAAACCAAGAGACCCAGTACTTC
TRBV27	TRBJ1-2	few	TRBD1	CASSFPGGYGYTF	TGTGCCAGCAGTTTCCCAGGGGGGTATGGCTACACCTTC